The clone carrying this T cell receptor beta chain was observed a handful of times. These data come from a study of immune evolution from preneoplasia to lung adenocarcinoma. In the study overall: HLA loss of heterozygosity: roughly 6.6% AIS, under 19% MIA, about 32% ADC, none AAH.

Produced via immunoSEQ multiplex PCR; TCRdb's table is partial and in-frame only. The sample yields 9,000 to 10,000 clones, roughly four fifths seen once. This sequence was found in a person between 65 and 80 years old with lung adenocarcinoma. Sample: FFPE lung adenocarcinoma in situ tissue.

In DNA, the CDR3 is TGCGCCAGCTTCGTCGGAGGGACCCAAGAGACCCAGTACTTC. Its protein product is CASFVGGTQETQYF. The chain carries TRBV5-1 and TRBJ2-5; tentatively, D is TRBD2 (6 bases). CDR3 length: 14 amino acids. Germline lookup yields CDR1 SGHRS and CDR2 YFSETQ. V lost 7 bases and J 1 base, leaving 14 bases between the germline ends.